The 28 T cell receptor beta chains below were found in one sample sequenced in a study of cytomegalovirus exposure and HLA in healthy donors. With 60 Vbeta and 13 Jbeta primers, the PCR was carried out. TCRdb's copy holds only in-frame clones and misses some; the assay was immunoSEQ multiplex PCR. Among roughly 100,000 clones, 65% were seen once, and the ten largest hold 20% to 25%. Sequencing used PBMCs. These receptor sequences come from a woman aged 45-65 years in good health and CMV-seropositive.

The chain combines TRBV9 with TRBJ2-5; no reliable D call. With 0 bases removed from V and 2 bases from J, the gap between germline ends came to 11 bases. The CDR3 loop spans 15 amino acids. Germline loops: CDR1 SGDLS, CDR2 YYNGEE. The CDR3 nucleotides read TGTGCCAGCAGCGTAGGTATCAGCGAGCAAGAGACCCAGTACTTC. This gives the protein CASSVGISEQETQYF.

This clone was observed once. This chain links TRBV11-2 with TRBJ1-2; a weak D match, TRBD1 (6 bases). Germline-derived CDR1 and CDR2 are SGHAT and FQNNGV. The CDR3 sequence is 13 residues long. V lost 5 bases and J lost 8, with 15 bases in between. CDR3 amino acids: CASSRELRGGYTF. CDR3 bases: TGTGCCAGCAGCAGGGAGCTTAGGGGGGGCTACACCTTC.

This clone was counted between two and nine times. The V gene is TRBV7-6, the J gene TRBJ2-3; 9 bases agree with TRBD1. Trimming at V came to 3 bases and at J to 3 bases, leaving 7 bases not matched to a gene. The CDR3 sequence is 16 residues long. In germline, CDR1 is SGHVS, CDR2 FNYEAQ. CDR3 DNA: TGTGCCAGCAGCTTTAACAGGGGGCAAAGGACAGATACGCAGTATTTT. As protein: CASSFNRGQRTDTQYF.

This chain links TRBV5-1 with TRBJ2-7; a weak D match, TRBD2 (6 bases). The V and J ends lost 0 bases and 3 bases respectively, with 16 bases between them. The CDR3 length is 16 residues. The V gene's germline CDR1 is SGHRS and CDR2 YFSETQ. The CDR3 coding sequence is TGCGCCAGCAGCTTGGCCGACGGTAGCGGATTCTACGAGCAGTACTTC. Its translation is CASSLADGSGFYEQYF.

Ten or more counts support this clone. This chain uses TRBV10-3 with TRBJ1-1; D perhaps matches TRBD1 (5 bases). With 4 bases removed from V and 0 bases from J, the gap between germline ends came to 12 bases. This CDR3 has 15 residues. Germline V gene sequence: CDR1 ENHRY, CDR2 SYGVKD. As DNA, the CDR3 is TGTGCCATCAGTGTGGGGGGGTACATGAACACTGAAGCTTTCTTT. It specifies CAISVGGYMNTEAFF.

This chain uses TRBV2 with TRBJ2-2, with D possibly matching TRBD1 (7 bases). This CDR3 has 16 amino acids. Germline V gene lookup returns CDR1 SNHLY and CDR2 FYNNEI. The germline V and J ends were trimmed by 2 bases and 1 base, with 11 bases remaining between them. The CDR3 bases are TGTGCCAGCAGTGAACACCAGGGGGGGAACACCGGGGAGCTGTTTTTT. It codes for CASSEHQGGNTGELFF.

This clone has a handful of counts. The chain links TRBV6-5 to TRBJ1-3; 8 bases line up with TRBD1. V was pared by 7 bases and J by 7 bases, with 6 bases of the junction left unmatched. Per the germline V gene, CDR1 is MNHEY and CDR2 is SVGAGI. CDR3 length: 13 amino acids. In nucleotides, the CDR3 is TGTGCCAGCATCGGACAGGGAGGCAACACCATATATTTT. Amino acid sequence: CASIGQGGNTIYF.

Here the CDR3 reads CASSLSLRGNYGYTF. The DNA of the CDR3 is TGTGCCAGCAGTTTGTCCCTAAGGGGGAACTATGGCTACACCTTC. J is TRBJ1-2 and V is TRBV6-6; D might be TRBD1 (6 bases). Trimming removed 4 bases at V and 2 bases at J, with 14 bases between. The CDR3 is 15 amino acids. Per germline, CDR1 MNHNY and CDR2 SVGAGI (reference sequence).

V usage is TRBV30 and J usage is TRBJ1-1; D gene unclear. CDR3 length: 11 residues. Trimming removed 2 bases from V and 5 bases from J, with 6 bases in between. Germline CDR1 GTSNPN, CDR2 SVGIG (reference sequence). CDR3: CAWSSGTEAFF. In DNA, the CDR3 is TGTGCCTGGAGTTCCGGGACTGAAGCTTTCTTT.

The J gene is TRBJ2-1, the V gene TRBV5-4; TRBD2 agrees at 7 bases. V lost 4 bases, J lost 6 bases, and 10 bases stayed unmatched. Germline loops: CDR1 SGHNT, CDR2 YYREEE (reference sequence). The CDR3 runs to 15 residues. In DNA form, the CDR3 reads TGTGCCAGCAGCAGCCCAGCGGGGCGACTCAATGAGCAGTTCTTC. Protein sequence: CASSSPAGRLNEQFF. The full variable domain, with the rest looked up from reference TRBV5-4 and TRBJ2-1, is ETGVTQSPTHLIKTRGQQVTLRCSSQSGHNTVSWYQQALGQGPQFIFQYYREEENGRGNFPPRFSGLQFPNYSSELNVNALELDDSALYLCASSSPAGRLNEQFFGPGTRLTVL.

The rearrangement uses TRBV2 and TRBJ2-2; D unresolved. The CDR3 is made up of 14 amino acids. Germline V gene lookup returns CDR1 SNHLY and CDR2 FYNNEI. V lost 4 bases and J lost 1, with 7 bases in between. This chain's CDR3 is CASSAAENTGELFF. CDR3 coding DNA: TGTGCCAGCAGTGCTGCAGAGAACACCGGGGAGCTGTTTTTT.

The J gene is TRBJ2-7, the V gene TRBV28, with D uncertain. Germline loops: CDR1 MDHEN, CDR2 SYDVKM. Deletions cut 8 bases from V and 1 base from J, with 9 bases between. The CDR3 has 12 residues. CDR3: CASSHSSYEQYF. The CDR3 DNA reads TGTGCCAGCTCTCACAGTTCCTACGAGCAGTACTTC.

The chain combines TRBV6-1 with TRBJ2-2, with 7 bases that match TRBD1. The length of the CDR3 is 14 residues. Trimming removed 3 bases from V and 7 bases from J; junction bases left unmatched: 5. The V gene's germline CDR1 is MNHNS and CDR2 SASEGT. The CDR3 loop reads CASSDTGEIGELFF. The CDR3 DNA follows: TGTGCCAGCAGTGATACAGGGGAGATCGGGGAGCTGTTTTTT.

The genes are TRBV5-6 and TRBJ2-1, with TRBD1 as a possible D gene (6 bases). The CDR3 length is 13 residues. CDR1 and CDR2 from the germline V gene are SGHDT and YYEEEE. Trimming pared 8 bases from V and 4 bases from J, leaving 13 bases between. This CDR3 reads CASNLRGYNEQFF. CDR3 nucleotide sequence: TGTGCCAGTAATCTCAGGGGTTACAATGAGCAGTTCTTC.

The chain carries TRBV11-2 and TRBJ1-5; 11 bases are a match to TRBD1. V was pared by 0 bases and J by 7 bases, with 5 bases of the junction left unmatched. The CDR3 spans 16 residues. Looked up from germline, CDR1 is SGHAT and CDR2 is FQNNGV. CDR3 nucleotides: TGTGCCAGCAGCTTAGATGGACAGGGGGCCGGGCAGCCCCAGCATTTT. Residues: CASSLDGQGAGQPQHF.

This chain links TRBV6-1 with TRBJ1-4; 9 positions match TRBD1. After removal of 5 bases from V and 0 bases from J, the junction contained 1 base not matched to a gene. Per the germline V gene, CDR1 is MNHNS and CDR2 is SASEGT. CDR3 length: 15 residues. The CDR3 DNA follows: TGTGCCAGCAGTTGGGACAGGGCAACTAATGAAAAACTGTTTTTT. It codes for CASSWDRATNEKLFF.

The chain recombines TRBV25-1 with TRBJ2-2; D remains ambiguous. CDR3 length: 15 amino acids. Trimming took off 3 bases at V and 1 base at J, with 9 bases between the two ends. Germline-derived CDR1 and CDR2 are MGHDK and SYGVNS. The CDR3 loop reads CASSDRSVNTGELFF. CDR3 nucleotides: TGTGCCAGCAGTGATAGGAGCGTGAACACCGGGGAGCTGTTTTTT.

The V gene is TRBV14, the J gene TRBJ2-1; D is undetermined. Looked up from germline, CDR1 is SGHDN and CDR2 is FVKESK. V was clipped by 4 bases and J by 7 bases, with 11 bases between them. This CDR3 contains 13 residues. CDR3 residues: CASSPDGLNEQFF. The CDR3 DNA follows: TGTGCCAGCAGCCCAGACGGGTTGAATGAGCAGTTCTTC.

V and J are TRBV28 and TRBJ2-7; 8 bases match TRBD1. The length of the CDR3 is 14 residues. V lost 7 bases, J lost 2 bases, and 7 bases stayed unmatched. CDR1 and CDR2 from the germline V gene are MDHEN and SYDVKM. DNA for the CDR3: TGTGCCAGCACGGTGGGACAGGTCCCCTACGAGCAGTACTTC. This sequence encodes CASTVGQVPYEQYF.

This rearrangement joins TRBV21-1 to TRBJ2-7; the table's D call, TRBD2, was not checked against the DNA. TRBV21-1 is termed a pseudogene. The CDR3 has 14 amino acids. CDR3 in amino acids: CASSKGRVRYEQYF. DNA of the CDR3: TGTGCCAGCAGCAAAGGGAGGGTCCGATACGAGCAGTACTTC.

The rearrangement joins TRBV6-5 to TRBJ1-1; D is perhaps TRBD1 (5 bases). The germline gives CDR1 MNHEY, CDR2 SVGAGI. The V gene lost 8 bases and the J gene lost 1 base, with 8 bases spanning the gap. This CDR3 comprises 12 residues. CDR3 in amino acids: CASGAGNTEAFF. CDR3 sequence (DNA): TGTGCCAGCGGGGCAGGGAACACTGAAGCTTTCTTT.

The chain couples TRBV28 to TRBJ1-2, with TRBD1 matching over 10 bases. The CDR3 runs to 15 residues. The V gene's germline CDR1 is MDHEN and CDR2 SYDVKM. The J segment lost 4 bases and the V segment lost 0 bases, leaving 2 bases of the junction unmatched. CDR3 region: CASSLWGQGFYGYTF. Written as DNA, the CDR3 is TGTGCCAGCAGTTTATGGGGACAGGGGTTCTATGGCTACACCTTC.

The chain is built from TRBV5-1 and TRBJ1-6; 11 bases match TRBD1. Germline-derived CDR1 and CDR2 are SGHRS and YFSETQ. V gave up 4 bases and J gave up 2 bases; unmatched junction bases: 8. The length of the CDR3 is 18 residues. CDR3 sequence (DNA): TGCGCCAGCAGCACTGGACAGGGGGCGCATCCCTATAATTCACCCCTCCACTTT. Amino acid sequence: CASSTGQGAHPYNSPLHF.

V and J are TRBV6-1 and TRBJ2-7; perhaps TRBD1 as D (6 bases). This CDR3 comprises 15 residues. V was trimmed by 3 bases and J by 6 bases, leaving 18 bases between them. From germline, CDR1 is MNHNS and CDR2 SASEGT. The chain's CDR3 is CASSEGPGYRAEQYF. The CDR3 nucleotides read TGTGCCAGCAGTGAGGGTCCTGGATACAGGGCCGAGCAGTACTTC.

There are a few counts of this clone. V gene TRBV11-3 combines with J gene TRBJ1-1, with D possibly TRBD1 on 5 matching bases. The germline V gene encodes CDR1 SGHNT and CDR2 YENEEA. This CDR3 region has 12 residues. V lost 5 bases to trimming and J lost 5 bases, with 9 bases between them. The CDR3 nucleotides are TGTGCCAGCAGCCCTGGGGGGACTGAAGCTTTCTTT. This encodes CASSPGGTEAFF.

CDR3 coding DNA: TGCGCCAGCAGCCACGAGGGACAGGGTAGTAACTATGGCTACACCTTC. Protein: CASSHEGQGSNYGYTF. This chain joins TRBV4-3 and TRBJ1-2; 9 bases match TRBD1. This CDR3 spans 16 amino acids. Germline V gene data show CDR1 as LGHNA and CDR2 as YSLEER. V gave up 3 bases and J gave up 1 base; unmatched junction bases: 6.

The chain combines TRBV28 with TRBJ1-4; 7 positions match TRBD1. CDR3 length: 14 residues. The V and J ends lost 8 bases and 3 bases, in that order; junction bases with no gene match: 6. The V gene's germline CDR1 is MDHEN and CDR2 SYDVKM. CDR3 sequence: CASYPGTANEKLFF. CDR3 in DNA: TGTGCCAGCTATCCCGGGACAGCTAATGAAAAACTGTTTTTT.

The chain is built from TRBV4-1 and TRBJ2-1, with 7 bases identical to TRBD1. The junction had 5 bases not matched to a gene; V was cut back by 4 bases and J by 5 bases. The CDR3 covers 14 residues. From germline, CDR1 is MGHRA and CDR2 YSYEKL. The CDR3 nucleotides are TGCGCCAGCAGCCCCGGGACAGACAACAATGAGCAGTTCTTC. It specifies CASSPGTDNNEQFF.